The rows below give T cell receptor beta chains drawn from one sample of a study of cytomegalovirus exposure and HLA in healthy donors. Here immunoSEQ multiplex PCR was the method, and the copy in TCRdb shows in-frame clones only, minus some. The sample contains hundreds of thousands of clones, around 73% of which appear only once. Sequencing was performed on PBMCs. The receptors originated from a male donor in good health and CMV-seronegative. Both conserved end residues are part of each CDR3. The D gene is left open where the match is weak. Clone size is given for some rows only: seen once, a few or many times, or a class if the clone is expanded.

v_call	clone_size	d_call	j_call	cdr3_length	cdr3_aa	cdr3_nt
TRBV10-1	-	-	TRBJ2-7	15	CASSEHAGMAYEQYF	TGCGCCAGCAGTGAGCATGCGGGTATGGCCTACGAGCAGTACTTC
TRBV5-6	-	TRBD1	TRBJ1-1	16	CASSLRTGVGNTEAFF	TGTGCCAGCAGCTTAAGGACAGGGGTCGGGAACACTGAAGCTTTCTTT
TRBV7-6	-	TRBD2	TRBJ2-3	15	CASSPTSGNTDTQYF	TGTGCCAGCAGCCCGACTAGCGGAAACACAGATACGCAGTATTTT
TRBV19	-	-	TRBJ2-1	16	CASTFSTSPRPSLLFF	TGTGCCAGTACCTTTAGCACCTCCCCCCGGCCTAGCTTACTGTTCTTC
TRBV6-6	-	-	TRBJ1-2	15	CASSYLGTGWNGYTF	TGTGCCAGCAGTTACTTAGGAACAGGGTGGAATGGCTACACCTTC
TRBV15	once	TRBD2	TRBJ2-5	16	CATSRSGLAGEETQYF	TGTGCCACCAGCAGATCGGGACTAGCGGGAGAAGAGACCCAGTACTTC
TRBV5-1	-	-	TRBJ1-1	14	CASSFKQAGTEAFF	TGCGCCAGCAGCTTTAAACAGGCTGGCACTGAAGCTTTCTTT
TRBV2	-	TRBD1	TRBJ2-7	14	CASTRGGPSYEQYF	TGTGCCAGCACCCGAGGGGGCCCGAGCTACGAGCAGTACTTC
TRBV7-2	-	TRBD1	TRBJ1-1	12	CASSSLTGRAFF	TGTGCCAGCAGCTCTTTGACAGGGAGGGCTTTCTTT
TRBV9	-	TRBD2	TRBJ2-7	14	CASSVARDSGTKYF	TGTGCCAGCAGCGTAGCCAGAGATAGCGGGACGAAGTACTTC
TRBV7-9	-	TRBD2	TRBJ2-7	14	CASSISGTSYEQYF	TGTGCCAGCAGCATTAGCGGGACCTCCTACGAGCAGTACTTC
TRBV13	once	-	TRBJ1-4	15	CASSRSAGRGRKLFF	TGTGCCAGCAGCCGATCAGCTGGCCGGGGTAGGAAACTGTTTTTT
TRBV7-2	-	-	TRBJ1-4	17	CASSSGVLGGSNEKLFF	TGTGCCAGCAGCTCTGGGGTCTTGGGGGGGAGTAATGAAAAACTGTTTTTT
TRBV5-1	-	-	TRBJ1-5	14	CASSLGGGNQPQHF	TGCGCCAGCAGCCTAGGAGGTGGCAATCAGCCCCAGCATTTT
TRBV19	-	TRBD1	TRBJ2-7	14	CASSISGTAYEQYF	TGTGCCAGTAGTATCTCTGGGACAGCCTACGAGCAGTACTTC
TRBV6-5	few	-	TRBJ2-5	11	CASIGGETQYF	TGTGCCAGCATTGGAGGGGAGACCCAGTACTTC
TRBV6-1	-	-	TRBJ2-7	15	CASSEATALLYEQYF	TGTGCCAGCAGTGAAGCCACCGCGCTACTCTACGAGCAGTACTTC
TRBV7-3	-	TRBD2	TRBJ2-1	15	CASSLLGREYNEQFF	TGTGCCAGCAGCTTATTGGGGCGGGAGTACAATGAGCAGTTCTTC
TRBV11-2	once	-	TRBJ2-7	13	CASSLDGVYEQYF	TGTGCCAGCAGCTTAGATGGAGTCTACGAGCAGTACTTC
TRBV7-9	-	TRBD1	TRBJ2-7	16	CASSPYSPGQSYEQYF	TGTGCCAGCAGCCCATATTCTCCGGGACAGTCCTACGAGCAGTACTTC
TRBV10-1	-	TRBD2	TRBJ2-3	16	CASSVTPSGSADTQYF	TGCGCCAGCAGTGTTACTCCTAGCGGGAGTGCGGATACGCAGTATTTT
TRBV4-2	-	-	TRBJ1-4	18	CASSQERRGIYPNEKLFF	TGTGCCAGCAGCCAAGAGAGACGCGGGATATACCCGAATGAAAAACTGTTTTTT
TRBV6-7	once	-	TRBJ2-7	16	CASMGVDLLNVHEQYF	TGTGCCAGCATGGGTGTGGACTTACTAAATGTGCACGAGCAGTACTTC
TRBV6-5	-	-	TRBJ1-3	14	CASTERGSGNTIYF	TGTGCCAGCACCGAACGGGGCTCTGGAAACACCATATATTTT
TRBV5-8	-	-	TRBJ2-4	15	CASSPGPGFQNIQYF	TGTGCCAGCAGCCCTGGACCGGGGTTCCAAAACATTCAGTACTTC
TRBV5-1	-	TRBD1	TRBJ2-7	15	CASSSPGQGIYEQYF	TGCGCCAGCAGCTCCCCGGGACAGGGTATCTACGAGCAGTACTTC
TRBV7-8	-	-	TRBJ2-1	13	CASSLARGNEQFF	TGTGCCAGCAGCTTAGCGCGGGGAAATGAGCAGTTCTTC
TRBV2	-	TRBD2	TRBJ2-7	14	CASSEREGLPEQYF	TGTGCCAGCAGTGAGCGGGAGGGCCTCCCGGAGCAGTACTTC
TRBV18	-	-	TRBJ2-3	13	CASSLTSTDTQYF	TGTGCCAGCTCACTCACTAGCACAGATACGCAGTATTTT
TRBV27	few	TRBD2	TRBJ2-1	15	CASSPPGGSGNEQFF	TGTGCCAGCAGTCCCCCTGGCGGGAGTGGCAATGAGCAGTTCTTC
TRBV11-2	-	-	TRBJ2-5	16	CASSFRQGGPQETQYF	TGTGCCAGCAGCTTCCGACAGGGAGGACCACAAGAGACCCAGTACTTC
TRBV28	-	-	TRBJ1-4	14	CASSFWRGNEKLFF	TGTGCCAGCAGTTTCTGGCGGGGGAATGAAAAACTGTTTTTT
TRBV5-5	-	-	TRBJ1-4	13	CASSGYREEKLFF	TGTGCCAGCAGCGGCTACAGGGAGGAAAAACTGTTTTTT
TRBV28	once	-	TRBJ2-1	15	CASRGGLSGGGEQFF	TGTGCCAGCCGTGGGGGACTCTCGGGGGGCGGTGAGCAGTTCTTC
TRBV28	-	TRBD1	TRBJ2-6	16	CASSVPGGPGANVLTF	TGTGCCAGCAGCGTACCAGGGGGTCCTGGGGCCAACGTCCTGACTTTC
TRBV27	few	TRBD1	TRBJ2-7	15	CASSLYSDRAYEQYF	TGTGCCAGCAGTTTATATTCCGACAGGGCCTACGAGCAGTACTTC
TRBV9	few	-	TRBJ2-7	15	CASSTHFRGHYEQYF	TGTGCCAGCAGCACGCACTTCCGGGGACACTACGAGCAGTACTTC
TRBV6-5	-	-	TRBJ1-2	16	CASSYLTRQINYGYTF	TGTGCCAGCAGTTATTTAACCCGACAGATTAACTATGGCTACACCTTC
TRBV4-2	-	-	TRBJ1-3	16	CASSQEVAAAGNTIYF	TGTGCCAGCAGCCAAGAAGTGGCGGCTGCTGGAAACACCATATATTTT
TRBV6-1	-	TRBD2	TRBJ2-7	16	CASSGELAGSSYEQYF	TGTGCCAGCAGTGGGGAGTTAGCGGGGAGCTCCTACGAGCAGTACTTC
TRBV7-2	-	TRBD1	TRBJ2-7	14	CASSPILTGYEQYF	TGTGCCAGCAGCCCGATACTGACAGGGTACGAGCAGTACTTC
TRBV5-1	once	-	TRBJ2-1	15	CASSLERSSYNEQFF	TGCGCCAGCAGCTTGGAGCGGAGCTCCTACAATGAGCAGTTCTTC
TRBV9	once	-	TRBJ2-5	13	CASSPRDQETQYF	TGTGCCAGCAGCCCGCGGGACCAAGAGACCCAGTACTTC
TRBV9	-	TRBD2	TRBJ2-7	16	CASSVGSAGGIGEQYF	TGTGCCAGCAGCGTAGGTTCAGCGGGAGGGATAGGCGAGCAGTACTTC
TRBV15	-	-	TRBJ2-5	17	CATSRDSPRRAQETQYF	TGTGCCACCAGCAGAGATAGTCCTAGGAGGGCTCAAGAGACCCAGTACTTC
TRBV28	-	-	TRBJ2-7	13	CASSLGGFGEQYF	TGTGCCAGCAGTTTAGGAGGGTTCGGCGAGCAGTACTTC
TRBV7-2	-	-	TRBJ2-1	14	CASSRGPSYNEQFF	TGTGCCAGCAGCCGCGGGCCCTCCTACAATGAGCAGTTCTTC
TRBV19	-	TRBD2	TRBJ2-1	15	CASSILAGGGNEQFF	TGTGCCAGTAGTATCCTAGCGGGAGGAGGGAATGAGCAGTTCTTC
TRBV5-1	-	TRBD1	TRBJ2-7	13	CASSIGTAYEQYF	TGCGCCAGCAGCATAGGGACAGCCTACGAGCAGTACTTC
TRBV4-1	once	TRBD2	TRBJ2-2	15	CASSGRTSTTGELFF	TGCGCCAGCAGTGGAAGGACTAGTACCACCGGGGAGCTGTTTTTT
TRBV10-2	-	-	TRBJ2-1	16	CASSELARISYNEQFF	TGCGCCAGCAGTGAACTAGCCCGGATCTCCTACAATGAGCAGTTCTTC
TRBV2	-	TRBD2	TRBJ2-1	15	CASSGGGRRGGEQFF	TGTGCCAGCAGTGGGGGAGGGAGGAGGGGAGGCGAGCAGTTCTTC
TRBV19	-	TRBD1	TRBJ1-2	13	CASSLGDRGHNTF	TGTGCCAGTAGCCTCGGGGACAGGGGACACAACACCTTC
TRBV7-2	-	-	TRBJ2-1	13	CASSFRAYNEQFF	TGTGCCAGCAGCTTCCGGGCCTACAATGAGCAGTTCTTC
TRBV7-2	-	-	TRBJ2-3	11	CASSLGTTGHF	TGTGCCAGCAGCTTAGGCACCACAGGACATTTT